These T cell receptor beta chains were read from a single sample in a study of vaccination and CD4 T cells after COVID-19. Their specific antigens are unknown. TCRdb processed the PCR reads anew with MiXCR; each CDR3 protein has one entry. The data contain tens of thousands of distinct CDR3 sequences, about 64% of them singletons. Sequencing was carried out using CD4+ T cells from blood, cultured in vitro. All receptors come from a human donor who had recovered from COVID-19. Both conserved end residues are part of each CDR3. Fields, in order: V gene, clone size, D gene, J gene, CDR3 DNA, CDR3 protein. A D gene is named only where the DNA matches it firmly. Rows give clone size only sometimes, using once, few, many, or a class for an expanded clone.

V gene: TRBV12-3/TRBV12-4
clone size: few
D gene: NA
J gene: TRBJ1-2
CDR3 DNA: TGTGCCAGCAGTTTCACGGGGGGCGGCTACACCTTC
CDR3 protein: CASSFTGGGYTF

V gene: TRBV20-1
clone size: few
D gene: NA
J gene: TRBJ2-2
CDR3 DNA: TGCAGTGCTAGAGATCGCCGGTTTAGGCCGAGCACCGGGGAGCTGTTTTTT
CDR3 protein: CSARDRRFRPSTGELFF

V gene: TRBV4-2
clone size: NA
D gene: NA
J gene: TRBJ1-2
CDR3 DNA: TGTGCCAGCAGCCAAGGGACGGGCGTCGAGGGCTACACCTTC
CDR3 protein: CASSQGTGVEGYTF

V gene: TRBV29-1
clone size: NA
D gene: NA
J gene: TRBJ2-1
CDR3 DNA: TGCAGCGCTTTTCCGGGACCTCGGGATGAGCAGTTCTTC
CDR3 protein: CSAFPGPRDEQFF

V gene: TRBV10-1
clone size: NA
D gene: TRBD1
J gene: TRBJ2-7
CDR3 DNA: TGCGCCAGCAGTCGACAGGGCAACGAGCAGTACTTC
CDR3 protein: CASSRQGNEQYF

V gene: TRBV27
clone size: NA
D gene: TRBD1
J gene: TRBJ2-1
CDR3 DNA: TGTGCCAGCAAGGGAGAGGGACAGACCAATCGTTACAATGAGCAGTTCTTC
CDR3 protein: CASKGEGQTNRYNEQFF

V gene: TRBV6-2/TRBV6-3
clone size: few
D gene: NA
J gene: TRBJ1-5
CDR3 DNA: TGTGCCAGCACCCAGGGACCTTATAGCAATCAGCCCCAGCATTTT
CDR3 protein: CASTQGPYSNQPQHF

V gene: TRBV20-1
clone size: NA
D gene: NA
J gene: TRBJ2-5
CDR3 DNA: TGCAGTGCTATAGGTTCCCCGGGACACGAAGAGACCCAGTACTTC
CDR3 protein: CSAIGSPGHEETQYF

V gene: TRBV27
clone size: NA
D gene: NA
J gene: TRBJ1-2
CDR3 DNA: TGTGCCAGCAGTAGGACACGATCCTTGGGGGGCTACACCTTC
CDR3 protein: CASSRTRSLGGYTF

V gene: TRBV30
clone size: NA
D gene: NA
J gene: TRBJ1-2
CDR3 DNA: TGTGCCTGGAGTAGGGCAGCTAACTATGGCTACACCTTC
CDR3 protein: CAWSRAANYGYTF

V gene: TRBV7-2
clone size: NA
D gene: NA
J gene: TRBJ2-1
CDR3 DNA: TGTGCCAGCAGCTCTAGGGCCGGTCGGTCCTACAATGAGCAGTTCTTC
CDR3 protein: CASSSRAGRSYNEQFF

V gene: TRBV7-2
clone size: NA
D gene: NA
J gene: TRBJ1-2
CDR3 DNA: TGTGCCAGCAGCTTATATCGCTATGGAGCCACCTTC
CDR3 protein: CASSLYRYGATF

V gene: TRBV15
clone size: few
D gene: NA
J gene: TRBJ1-1
CDR3 DNA: TGTGCCACCAGCCCGGGTACAGGAGGTAACACTGAAGCTTTCTTT
CDR3 protein: CATSPGTGGNTEAFF

V gene: TRBV19
clone size: NA
D gene: NA
J gene: TRBJ1-6
CDR3 DNA: TGTGCCAGTAGTATAGATAGTAATTCACCCCTCCACTTT
CDR3 protein: CASSIDSNSPLHF

V gene: TRBV6-1
clone size: NA
D gene: TRBD1
J gene: TRBJ1-5
CDR3 DNA: TGTGCCAGCAGTGCCCGGGACAGGGCTAGCAATCAGCCCCAGCATTTT
CDR3 protein: CASSARDRASNQPQHF

V gene: TRBV7-2
clone size: NA
D gene: TRBD1
J gene: TRBJ1-6
CDR3 DNA: TGTGCCAGCAGCCCTGGGACAGTGAGATCACCCCTCCACTTT
CDR3 protein: CASSPGTVRSPLHF

V gene: TRBV19
clone size: once
D gene: TRBD1
J gene: TRBJ1-5
CDR3 DNA: TGTGCCAGTAGTATCCCGACCGCGACAGGGATCGACAATCAGCCCCAGCATTTT
CDR3 protein: CASSIPTATGIDNQPQHF

V gene: TRBV6-1
clone size: once
D gene: NA
J gene: TRBJ2-1
CDR3 DNA: TGTGCCAGATTTAGCGGATTATACAATGAGCAGTTCTTC
CDR3 protein: CARFSGLYNEQFF

V gene: TRBV10-3
clone size: NA
D gene: NA
J gene: TRBJ2-7
CDR3 DNA: TGTGCCATCTACTCCCCGGGACAAGCCCACGAGCAGTACTTC
CDR3 protein: CAIYSPGQAHEQYF

V gene: TRBV20-1
clone size: NA
D gene: TRBD2
J gene: TRBJ2-1
CDR3 DNA: TGCAGTGCTAGGGACCTTGGCGGGAGGGCCTACAATGAGCAGTTCTTC
CDR3 protein: CSARDLGGRAYNEQFF

V gene: TRBV27
clone size: NA
D gene: TRBD1
J gene: TRBJ2-7
CDR3 DNA: TGTGCCAGCAGACTCGGGACAGGGGGTTACGAGCAGTACTTC
CDR3 protein: CASRLGTGGYEQYF

V gene: TRBV28
clone size: once
D gene: TRBD2
J gene: TRBJ2-5
CDR3 DNA: TGTGCCAGCAGTTTCGGACTAGCGACCCCCGGGGAGACCCAGTACTTC
CDR3 protein: CASSFGLATPGETQYF

V gene: TRBV24-1
clone size: NA
D gene: TRBD2
J gene: TRBJ2-1
CDR3 DNA: TGTGCCACCAGTGACCCCGGGACTAGCGGGAGGTCTTCTGGTGAGCAGTTCTTC
CDR3 protein: CATSDPGTSGRSSGEQFF

V gene: TRBV6-5
clone size: NA
D gene: TRBD1
J gene: TRBJ2-2
CDR3 DNA: TGTGCCAGCAGTTGGGACAGGGCCCAGGCCGGGGAGCTGTTTTTT
CDR3 protein: CASSWDRAQAGELFF

V gene: TRBV11-2
clone size: NA
D gene: TRBD2
J gene: TRBJ2-3
CDR3 DNA: TGTGCCAGCAGCTTTAGAGGTAGCGGGACTAGCACAGATACGCAGTATTTT
CDR3 protein: CASSFRGSGTSTDTQYF

V gene: TRBV20-1
clone size: few
D gene: NA
J gene: TRBJ1-5
CDR3 DNA: TGCAGTGCTGGGCGGGGGGGTAGCAATCAGCCCCAGCATTTT
CDR3 protein: CSAGRGGSNQPQHF